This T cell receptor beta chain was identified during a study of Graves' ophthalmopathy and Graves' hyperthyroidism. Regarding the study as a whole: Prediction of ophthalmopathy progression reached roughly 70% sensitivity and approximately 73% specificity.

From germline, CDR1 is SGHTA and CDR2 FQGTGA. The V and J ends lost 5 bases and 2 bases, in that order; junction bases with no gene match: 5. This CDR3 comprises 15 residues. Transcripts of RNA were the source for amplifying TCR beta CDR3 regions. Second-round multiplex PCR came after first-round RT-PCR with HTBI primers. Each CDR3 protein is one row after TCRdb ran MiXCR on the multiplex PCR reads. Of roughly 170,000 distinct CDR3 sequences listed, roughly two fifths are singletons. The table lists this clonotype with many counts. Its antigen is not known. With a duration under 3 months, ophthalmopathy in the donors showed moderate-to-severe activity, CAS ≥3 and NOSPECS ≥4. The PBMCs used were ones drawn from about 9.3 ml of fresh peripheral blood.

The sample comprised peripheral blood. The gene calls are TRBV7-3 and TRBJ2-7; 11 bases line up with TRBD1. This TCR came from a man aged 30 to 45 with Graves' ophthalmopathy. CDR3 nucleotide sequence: TGTGCCAGCAGCCTCGGGACAGGGGGTACCTACGAGCAGTACTTC. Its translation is CASSLGTGGTYEQYF.